The 10 T cell receptor beta chains presented below share a single source sample, sequenced in a study of glioma-infiltrating T cells after dendritic cell vaccination. Clones were read by immunoSEQ multiplex PCR, and TCRdb kept only the in-frame ones, dropping some. The data show tens of thousands of clones, 85% to 90% seen once. Specimen: blood, collected before dendritic cell vaccination. These receptors originate from a human donor with glioblastoma.

The V and J genes are TRBV19 and TRBJ2-3; TRBD2 agrees at 11 bases. This CDR3 region has 17 residues. The junction had 13 bases not matched to a gene; V was cut back by 5 bases and J by 6 bases. Germline V gene lookup returns CDR1 LNHDA and CDR2 SQIVND (reference sequence). The CDR3 DNA is TGTGCCAGTAGTTCCCTAGCGGGAGGTCAGCTTGTCGATACGCAGTATTTT. This translates into CASSSLAGGQLVDTQYF.

The V and J genes are TRBV9 and TRBJ1-6; 10 bases match TRBD1. The CDR3 is 15 amino acids. V trimming: 7 bases; J trimming: 7 bases; junction bases outside the gene matches: 8. Germline assignment: CDR1 SGDLS and CDR2 YYNGEE. CDR3 bases: TGTGCCAGCGGAGGGAGGGGACAGGGGAATTCACCCCTCCACTTT. Translated: CASGGRGQGNSPLHF.

V gene TRBV5-1 combines with J gene TRBJ1-2; 11 bases agree with TRBD1. This CDR3 has 14 residues. V dropped 4 bases and J dropped 7; count of bases not matched to a gene: 6. CDR1 and CDR2 from the germline V gene are SGHRS and YFSETQ. This CDR3 reads CASSKGQGEGGYTF. The CDR3 DNA sequence: TGCGCCAGCAGCAAGGGACAGGGGGAAGGTGGCTACACCTTC.

To note about this clone: Other DNA sequences within the sample encode an identical CDR3. The CDR3 region has the DNA TGTGCCAGCAGCGTGGCAGGGGGGACCTACGAGCAGTACTTC. Amino acid sequence: CASSVAGGTYEQYF. V gene TRBV9 combines with J gene TRBJ2-7; tentatively, D is TRBD1 (7 bases). The CDR3 contains 14 residues. Looked up from germline, CDR1 is SGDLS and CDR2 is YYNGEE. Trimming shortened V by 2 bases and J by 2 bases, and 11 bases separated the two germline ends.

The rearrangement joins TRBV9 to TRBJ2-5, with D tentatively TRBD2 (7 bases). CDR1 and CDR2 (germline): SGDLS, YYNGEE. V lost 0 bases, J lost 4 bases, and 13 bases lay in between. CDR3 size: 15 residues. The CDR3 bases are TGTGCCAGCAGCGTAGCTGGGGGGGGCGCAGAGACCCAGTACTTC. Protein: CASSVAGGGAETQYF.

This chain joins TRBV9 and TRBJ2-4; 8 nucleotides agree with TRBD1. Germline CDR1 is SGDLS and CDR2 is YYNGEE. The CDR3 loop spans 16 amino acids. Germline trimming cut 4 bases from V and 3 bases from J; bases unmatched to any gene: 9. The CDR3 DNA is TGTGCCAGCAGCTCCAGGGGGCAAACGGGCAAAAACATTCAGTACTTC. It codes for CASSSRGQTGKNIQYF.

V usage is TRBV19 and J usage is TRBJ1-5; TRBD1 might be the D (5 bases). Germline V gives CDR1 LNHDA, CDR2 SQIVND (reference sequence). CDR3 length equals 13 residues. V gave up 4 bases and J gave up 2 bases, with 6 bases separating them. CDR3 in DNA: TGTGCCAGTAGTAGCAGGGGCAATCAGCCCCAGCATTTT. This encodes CASSSRGNQPQHF.

The chain recombines TRBV5-4 with TRBJ1-4; 7 nucleotides match TRBD1. The V gene end was trimmed by 3 bases and the J gene end by 2 bases; junction bases not matched to a gene: 7. The CDR3 consists of 16 residues. From germline, CDR1 is SGHNT and CDR2 YYREEE (reference sequence). The CDR3 DNA reads as TGTGCCAGCAGCTCGGACAGGCAAACTACTAATGAAAAACTGTTTTTT. Its protein is CASSSDRQTTNEKLFF. The full variable domain, in which reference TRBV5-4 and TRBJ1-4 provide the parts outside the CDR3, is ETGVTQSPTHLIKTRGQQVTLRCSSQSGHNTVSWYQQALGQGPQFIFQYYREEENGRGNFPPRFSGLQFPNYSSELNVNALELDDSALYLCASSSDRQTTNEKLFFGSGTQLSVL.

This chain links TRBV19 with TRBJ1-1, with D unclear. V shed 4 bases and J shed 4 bases, with 7 bases lying between them. The V gene's germline CDR1 is LNHDA and CDR2 SQIVND (reference sequence). The length of the CDR3 is 12 residues. The CDR3 DNA is TGTGCCAGTAGTAGTTTCAGCACTGAAGCTTTCTTT. Encoded protein: CASSSFSTEAFF. Supplemented by reference TRBV19 and TRBJ1-1, the full variable domain reads DGGITQSPKYLFRKEGQNVTLSCEQNLNHDAMYWYRQDPGQGLRLIYYSQIVNDFQKGDIAEGYSVSREKKESFPLTVTSAQKNPTAFYLCASSSFSTEAFFGQGTRLTVV.

V gene TRBV6-6 combines with J gene TRBJ2-7; 9 bases align to TRBD1. V lost 8 bases and J lost 4; bases outside the gene matches: 9. Germline V CDR1 and CDR2: MNHNY, SVGAGI (reference sequence). The CDR3 covers 14 residues. This CDR3 is CASRGQGNLYEQYF. For the CDR3, the DNA is TGTGCCAGCCGGGGACAGGGTAATTTGTACGAGCAGTACTTC.